This TCR beta chain came from a study of response to subunit inactivated influenza vaccine. The CDR3 runs 14 residues. One entry per CDR3 protein, called by TCRdb with MiXCR from the RT-PCR reads. This sample yields roughly 700,000 distinct CDR3 sequences, of which about 15% are seen a single time; 5.5% to 8% belongs to the top ten. This clonotype was picked up a small number of times. The junction departs from the called germline gene at one end, perhaps through a read error. This rearrangement joins TRBV12-3 or TRBV12-4 to TRBJ1-1; the match to TRBD1 covers 7 bases. The clonotype was recovered from a man aged 45-65 years who received an inactivated influenza vaccine. Specimen: PBMCs from blood, collected less than 15 days before vaccination. The CDR3: CASRLGTVNTETFF. The DNA of the CDR3 is TGTGCCAGCAGACTCGGGACAGTGAACACTGAAACTTTCTTT.